The 31 T cell receptor beta chains below all came from one sample that was sequenced in a study of T cell responses to AZD1222 COVID-19 vaccine (dated by TCRdb to the early 2020s). In light of the paper, this sample's time point label describes: baseline before first vaccination. The library was produced with the immunoSEQ multiplex PCR assay. The table comes from immuneACCESS by way of TCRdb, which keeps in-frame sequences with V and J called. Part of the clones is missing from these tables; in studies checked, under half for an unresolved V gene and the rest for unknown reasons. Here the sample has around 130,000 clones; 85% to 90% occur a single time. Around 3% of the sample is taken by the ten largest. This specimen was peripheral blood, taken on day 0 of AZD1222 vaccination. The receptors shown here come from an adult in good health.

Comments on this clone: The identical CDR3 is also encoded by other nucleotide sequences in the sample. This chain connects TRBV18 to TRBJ1-2, with 9 nucleotides matching TRBD1. V lost 0 bases, J lost 2 bases, and 1 base stayed unmatched. This CDR3 has 15 residues. Germline V gene data show CDR1 as KGHSH and CDR2 as LQKENI. DNA of the CDR3: TGTGCCAGCTCACCACCGGGGACAGGGAACTATGGCTACACCTTC. It is translated as CASSPPGTGNYGYTF.

The J gene is TRBJ2-1, the V gene TRBV30; the D is unclear. CDR1 GTSNPN and CDR2 SVGIG come from the germline V gene (reference sequence). This CDR3 contains 13 residues. Trimming shortened V by 0 bases and J by 10 bases, and 13 bases separated the two germline ends. The CDR3 coding sequence is TGTGCCTGGAGTGTGGATCCGAATGGGGAGCAGTTCTTC. It yields the protein CAWSVDPNGEQFF. The full variable domain, rest sourced from reference TRBV30 and TRBJ2-1, is SQTIHQWPATLVQPVGSPLSLECTVEGTSNPNLYWYRQAAGRGLQLLFYSVGIGQISSEVPQNLSASRPQDRQFILSSKKLLLSDSGFYLCAWSVDPNGEQFFGPGTRLTVL.

The chain employs TRBV20-1 and TRBJ1-2; D gene ambiguous. Trimming shortened V by 6 bases and J by 5 bases, and 10 bases separated the two germline ends. This CDR3 contains 11 residues. Germline V gives CDR1 DFQATT, CDR2 SNEGSKA (reference sequence). The CDR3 sequence is CSALTLYGYTF. Here the CDR3 DNA reads TGCAGTGCGTTGACGTTGTATGGCTACACCTTC.

V is TRBV9 and J is TRBJ2-3; D may be TRBD1 or TRBD2 (5 bases each). The V end lost 4 bases, the J end lost 4 bases, and 13 bases lay between the germline ends. Germline-derived CDR1 and CDR2 are SGDLS and YYNGEE. CDR3 length: 14 amino acids. The DNA of the CDR3 is TGTGCCAGCAGCCCTCGAGAGGGGTCAGATACGCAGTATTTT. Translating gives CASSPREGSDTQYF.

The V call is TRBV4-2, the J call TRBJ1-5; D unclear. Looked up from germline, CDR1 is LGHNA and CDR2 is YNFKEQ. The CDR3 covers 14 residues. Trimming took 0 bases from V and 3 from J, leaving 6 bases between them. In nucleotides, the CDR3 is TGTGCCAGCAGCCAAGAAGGCTACAATCAGCCCCAGCATTTT. The encoded protein is CASSQEGYNQPQHF.

The V call is TRBV9, the J call TRBJ2-2, with 11 bases identical to TRBD2. Germline CDR1 is SGDLS and CDR2 is YYNGEE. CDR3 size: 17 residues. V shed 0 bases and J 5 bases; nucleotides not matched to a gene: 6. CDR3 region: CASSVGLAGGNTGELFF. As DNA, the CDR3 is TGTGCCAGCAGCGTAGGGCTAGCGGGAGGCAATACCGGGGAGCTGTTTTTT.

The chain uses TRBV9 and TRBJ2-2; 9 bases are a match to TRBD1. The germline CDR1 and CDR2 sequences are SGDLS and YYNGEE. Unmatched junction bases numbered 5, after V lost 4 bases and J lost 4 bases. This CDR3 has 15 amino acids. For the CDR3, the DNA is TGTGCCAGCAGCCCCGGGACAGGGATCACCGGGGAGCTGTTTTTT. This translates into CASSPGTGITGELFF.

V is TRBV7-2 and J is TRBJ2-5; 12 nucleotides agree with TRBD2. J was trimmed by 3 bases and V by 2 bases; bases with no gene match: 4. CDR1 is SGHTA, CDR2 FQGNSA, per germline. The CDR3 extends over 16 amino acids. The CDR3 sequence: CASSLFPSGREETQYF. The CDR3 DNA follows: TGTGCCAGCAGCTTATTCCCTAGCGGGAGGGAAGAGACCCAGTACTTC.

The chain recombines TRBV7-3 with TRBJ2-7, with 8 bases aligning to TRBD1. CDR1 SGHTA and CDR2 FQGTGA come from the germline V gene. V trimming: 3 bases; J trimming: 2 bases; junction bases outside the gene matches: 6. This CDR3 region has 15 residues. This CDR3 reads CASSLRQGAAYEQYF. The DNA for the CDR3 is TGTGCCAGCAGCTTGCGGCAGGGGGCCGCCTACGAGCAGTACTTC.

DNA for the CDR3: TGTGCCAGCAGCCTACGACAGGGTAGCACCGGGGAGCTGTTTTTT. Amino acid sequence: CASSLRQGSTGELFF. The chain couples TRBV2 to TRBJ2-2; TRBD1 matches at 7 bases. Germline V CDR1 and CDR2: SNHLY, FYNNEI. The junction had 8 bases not matched to a gene; V was cut back by 6 bases and J by 4 bases. The CDR3 is 15 amino acids.

The chain uses TRBV6-2 or TRBV6-3 and TRBJ1-1; D not certain. Per germline, CDR1 MNHEY and CDR2 SVGEGT. V gave up 0 bases and J gave up 1 base, with 6 bases separating them. The length of the CDR3 is 14 residues. CDR3 residues: CASSYSGENTEAFF. The DNA of the CDR3 is TGTGCCAGCAGTTACTCCGGTGAGAACACTGAAGCTTTCTTT.

The rearrangement uses TRBV7-3 and TRBJ1-1; D remains ambiguous. The CDR3 sequence is 13 residues long. V was trimmed by 5 bases and J by 4 bases, leaving 11 bases between them. The V gene's germline CDR1 is SGHTA and CDR2 FQGTGA. CDR3 nucleotide sequence: TGTGCCAGCAGCCCCTTTGGGCTCACTGAAGCTTTCTTT. Its translation: CASSPFGLTEAFF.

The chain couples TRBV5-1 to TRBJ2-1; unclear D gene. CDR1 is SGHRS and CDR2 is YFSETQ in the germline V gene. CDR3 length: 13 residues. With 4 bases removed from V and 6 bases from J, the gap between germline ends came to 11 bases. CDR3 nucleotide sequence: TGCGCCAGCAGCCCGGACGGAACCAATGAGCAGTTCTTC. Its protein product is CASSPDGTNEQFF.

This rearrangement joins TRBV7-2 to TRBJ1-6, with D uncertain. Germline loops: CDR1 SGHTA, CDR2 FQGNSA. Trimming left V 0 bases short and J 7 bases short, with 10 bases between. The CDR3 contains 15 residues. The CDR3 nucleotides are TGTGCCAGCAGCTTAGCCCCATCTTACAATTCACCCCTCCACTTT. Amino acids: CASSLAPSYNSPLHF. Based on the CDR3 plus reference TRBV7-2 and TRBJ1-6, the full variable domain is GAGVSQSPSNKVTEKGKDVELRCDPISGHTALYWYRQSLGQGLEFLIYFQGNSAPDKSGLPSDRFSAERTGGSVSTLTIQRTQQEDSAVYLCASSLAPSYNSPLHFGNGTRLTVT.

This chain joins TRBV7-8 and TRBJ1-1, with no clear D. V was pared by 6 bases and J by 1 base, with 12 bases between. Germline V CDR1 and CDR2: SGHVS, FQNEAQ. CDR3 length equals 14 residues. CDR3 sequence (DNA): TGTGCCAGCAGACTGGCAAGCGAGAACACTGAAGCTTTCTTT. Its protein is CASRLASENTEAFF.

The V call is TRBV9, the J call TRBJ2-1, with D maybe TRBD2 (6 bases). The V end was cut by 3 bases, the J end by 4 bases, with 23 bases between. The CDR3 length is 18 residues. The germline V gene has CDR1 SGDLS and CDR2 YYNGEE. CDR3 nucleotides: TGTGCCAGCAGCGCCCTATCCTCAAAGCTGGGGACTTACAATGAGCAGTTCTTC. This encodes CASSALSSKLGTYNEQFF.

CDR3 residues: CSVERGSTEAFF. Here the CDR3 DNA reads TGCAGCGTTGAAAGAGGGAGCACTGAAGCTTTCTTT. The V and J genes are TRBV29-1 and TRBJ1-1; D is ambiguous. V dropped 2 bases and J dropped 4 bases, with 8 bases sitting between them. Germline values: CDR1 SQVTM, CDR2 ANQGSEA. The CDR3 extends over 12 amino acids.

This clone was seen only once. The chain employs TRBV10-3 and TRBJ2-1; D ambiguous. V was trimmed by 3 bases and J by 6 bases, leaving 3 bases between them. Germline CDR1 ENHRY, CDR2 SYGVKD. This CDR3 is 11 amino acids long. The CDR3 sequence: CAISDFNEQFF. The CDR3 DNA reads TGTGCCATCAGTGATTTCAATGAGCAGTTCTTC.

This clone was seen at least ten times. The chain recombines TRBV7-9 with TRBJ1-2; 7 bases fit TRBD1. The trim removed 2 bases at V and 8 bases at J, leaving 11 bases unmatched. From germline, CDR1 is SEHNR and CDR2 FQNEAQ (reference sequence). The CDR3 loop spans 15 amino acids. In DNA, the CDR3 is TGTGCCAGCAGCTTAAGTGACAGGGAGTTTGAAGGCTACACCTTC. Its translation is CASSLSDREFEGYTF. The variable domain in full, completed from reference TRBV7-9 and TRBJ1-2, reads DTGVSQNPRHKITKRGQNVTFRCDPISEHNRLYWYRQTLGQGPEFLTYFQNEAQLEKSRLLSDRFSAERPKGSFSTLEIQRTEQGDSAMYLCASSLSDREFEGYTFGSGTRLTVV.

The chain couples TRBV7-2 to TRBJ1-2; TRBD1 aligns across 8 bases. Germline loops: CDR1 SGHTA, CDR2 FQGNSA. CDR3 size: 14 residues. V shed 5 bases, J shed 4 bases, and the junction held 6 bases outside the gene matches. CDR3 region: CASSPTGQVYGYTF. CDR3 bases: TGTGCCAGCAGCCCGACGGGACAGGTCTATGGCTACACCTTC.

V usage is TRBV6-5 and J usage is TRBJ1-1, with D perhaps TRBD1 (6 bases). The germline V gene has CDR1 MNHEY and CDR2 SVGAGI. V shed 6 bases and J shed 3 bases, with 17 bases lying between them. The CDR3 sequence is 15 residues long. In DNA form, the CDR3 reads TGTGCCAGCAGGGATCAGGGGTGGGGGTACACTGAAGCTTTCTTT. Translated, it gives CASRDQGWGYTEAFF.

This rearrangement joins TRBV12-3 or TRBV12-4 to TRBJ2-3; a possible D gene is TRBD1 (7 bases). The CDR3 is 12 amino acids. The V end lost 5 bases, the J end lost 13 bases, and 16 bases lay between the germline ends. The CDR3 reads CASSLSGDRKYF. CDR3 sequence (DNA): TGTGCCAGCAGTCTATCGGGGGACAGAAAGTATTTT.

The rearrangement links TRBV30 to TRBJ2-7; D perhaps matches TRBD1 (5 bases). From germline, CDR1 is GTSNPN and CDR2 SVGIG (reference sequence). CDR3 size: 15 residues. Trimming stripped 0 bases from V and 7 bases from J, with 19 bases between. The CDR3 nucleotides read TGTGCCTGGAGTGTAGGGGCGAACGGGCAAGGGGAGCAGTACTTC. Its translation is CAWSVGANGQGEQYF.

The genes are TRBV6-5 and TRBJ1-1; perhaps TRBD1 as D (5 bases). This CDR3 spans 13 amino acids. Germline V gene sequence: CDR1 MNHEY, CDR2 SVGAGI. V lost 2 bases and J 3 bases, leaving 7 bases between the germline ends. The CDR3 spells CASSYGADTEAFF. CDR3 sequence (DNA): TGTGCCAGCAGTTACGGGGCCGACACTGAAGCTTTCTTT.

The rearrangement links TRBV5-4 to TRBJ2-3; 7 bases fit TRBD2. The length of the CDR3 is 13 residues. J gave up 1 base and V 7 bases, and 3 bases lay outside the gene matches. Germline V lookup: CDR1 SGHNT, CDR2 YYREEE (reference sequence). CDR3 region: CASGTSGTDTQYF. The CDR3 region has the DNA TGTGCCAGCGGAACTAGCGGCACAGATACGCAGTATTTT.

The chain is built from TRBV19 and TRBJ2-5; 12 bases align to TRBD2. The V gene end was trimmed by 7 bases and the J gene end by 5 bases; junction bases not matched to a gene: 8. The CDR3 spans 15 residues. The germline V gene has CDR1 LNHDA and CDR2 SQIVND (reference sequence). This CDR3 is CASTLAGGPGETQYF. In DNA, the CDR3 is TGTGCCAGTACCCTAGCGGGAGGGCCAGGGGAGACCCAGTACTTC.

The sample holds a few counts of this clone. Mismatch with germline at one junction end may stem from a read error. The chain couples TRBV14 to TRBJ2-7; 8 nucleotides align to TRBD2. This CDR3 contains 12 residues. Germline V gene data show CDR1 as SGHDN and CDR2 as FVKESK. The CDR3 here is CASRQAGDEQYF. The CDR3 DNA reads TGTGCCAGCAGGCAAGCGGGAGACGAGCAGTACTTC.

The V and J genes are TRBV4-2 and TRBJ2-3; 7 bases are a match to TRBD2. The CDR3 is 16 residues long. The germline gives CDR1 LGHNA, CDR2 YNFKEQ. With V trimmed by 1 base and J by 5 bases, 9 bases remained unmatched. CDR3 amino acids: CASSQVGGSGGDTQYF. The CDR3 bases are TGTGCCAGCAGCCAAGTAGGCGGGAGTGGTGGAGATACGCAGTATTTT.

CDR3 coding DNA: TGTGCCACCTGGGTCAGGAATGAAGCTTTCTTT. Residues: CATWVRNEAFF. This rearrangement joins TRBV19 to TRBJ1-1; no clear D. CDR1 and CDR2 (germline): LNHDA, SQIVND (reference sequence). The CDR3 runs to 11 residues. V was pared by 10 bases and J by 7 bases, with 13 bases between.

The chain combines TRBV6-5 with TRBJ1-1; 7 nucleotides agree with TRBD1. Germline CDR1 and CDR2: MNHEY and SVGAGI. Trimming removed 6 bases from V and 5 bases from J; junction bases left unmatched: 9. The CDR3 covers 14 residues. In nucleotides, the CDR3 is TGTGCCAGCAGACCCCCAGGGGGTTTGACTGAAGCTTTCTTT. Amino acids: CASRPPGGLTEAFF.

The chain joins TRBV12-3 or TRBV12-4 to TRBJ1-4; 7 bases fit TRBD1. CDR3 length: 12 residues. Unmatched junction bases numbered 2, after V lost 5 bases and J lost 8 bases. The CDR3 sequence is CASSGTAEKLFF. As DNA, the CDR3 is TGTGCCAGCAGTGGGACAGCCGAAAAACTGTTTTTT.